This passage covers 32 T cell receptor beta chains from one sample sequenced in a study of cytomegalovirus exposure and HLA in healthy donors. In the PCR, 60 Vbeta and 13 Jbeta primers were used. Produced via immunoSEQ multiplex PCR; TCRdb's table is partial and in-frame only. The sample shows around 110,000 clones, 82% of them seen only once. Material for sequencing was PBMCs. Receptors originate from a man aged 45 to 65 in good health and CMV-seronegative.

V and J are TRBV28 and TRBJ1-5; 9 bases align to TRBD1. With V trimmed by 4 bases and J by 10 bases, 11 bases remained unmatched. Germline CDR1 reads MDHEN; CDR2 reads SYDVKM. The CDR3 is made up of 15 amino acids. The CDR3 loop reads CASSSLTGGIRPQHF. CDR3 nucleotide sequence: TGTGCCAGCAGTTCCCTAACAGGGGGCATTCGACCCCAGCATTTT.

The chain carries TRBV5-1 and TRBJ2-1; TRBD2 aligns across 7 bases. The CDR3 covers 16 residues. Germline lookup yields CDR1 SGHRS and CDR2 YFSETQ. V shed 4 bases and J 4 bases; nucleotides not matched to a gene: 11. CDR3 in amino acids: CASSPGGAGFYNEQFF. CDR3 bases: TGCGCCAGCAGCCCGGGAGGAGCGGGGTTTTACAATGAGCAGTTCTTC.

The chain uses TRBV4-2 and TRBJ1-2, with 10 bases lining up with TRBD1. This CDR3 region has 14 residues. The V segment lost 4 bases and the J segment 1 base; nucleotides outside the gene matches: 0. The V gene's germline CDR1 is LGHNA and CDR2 YNFKEQ. CDR3 sequence: CASSRDRGNYGYTF. The CDR3 DNA is TGTGCCAGCAGCCGGGACAGGGGTAACTATGGCTACACCTTC.

The J gene is TRBJ2-1, the V gene TRBV5-8, with 8 bases that match TRBD1. The J segment lost 0 bases and the V segment lost 0 bases, leaving 8 bases of the junction unmatched. This CDR3 contains 18 residues. From germline, CDR1 is SGHTS and CDR2 YDEGEE. The CDR3 nucleotides are TGTGCCAGCAGCTTGGCCAGGGGGCTTTTAAGCTCCTACAATGAGCAGTTCTTC. Its protein is CASSLARGLLSSYNEQFF.

CDR3 protein: CASSAGTGGNTIYF. CDR3 nucleotides: TGCGCCAGCAGTGCCGGGACAGGAGGAAACACCATATATTTT. The V and J genes are TRBV10-1 and TRBJ1-3; 8 positions agree with TRBD1. Germline V gene lookup returns CDR1 WNHNN and CDR2 SYGVQD (reference sequence). V shed 4 bases and J 4 bases; nucleotides not matched to a gene: 3. The CDR3 runs 14 residues.

The rearrangement links TRBV11-2 to TRBJ1-1; no clear D gene. Looked up from germline, CDR1 is SGHAT and CDR2 is FQNNGV. This CDR3 region has 12 residues. The germline V and J ends were trimmed by 0 bases and 4 bases, with 3 bases remaining between them. CDR3 DNA sequence: TGTGCCAGCAGCTTAGACCGCACTGAAGCTTTCTTT. Protein product: CASSLDRTEAFF. Drawing the rest from reference TRBV11-2 and TRBJ1-1, the complete variable domain is EAGVAQSPRYKIIEKRQSVAFWCNPISGHATLYWYQQILGQGPKLLIQFQNNGVVDDSQLPKDRFSAERLKGVDSTLKIQPAKLEDSAVYLCASSLDRTEAFFGQGTRLTVV.

The chain couples TRBV7-8 to TRBJ1-2; 7 nucleotides match TRBD1. The trim removed 3 bases at V and 0 bases at J, leaving 10 bases unmatched. Looked up from germline, CDR1 is SGHVS and CDR2 is FQNEAQ. The CDR3 has 17 residues. The CDR3 here is CASSFRQGPTTNYGYTF. CDR3 nucleotide sequence: TGTGCCAGCAGCTTCAGACAGGGACCGACGACTAACTATGGCTACACCTTC. The entire variable domain, with the rest obtained from reference TRBV7-8 and TRBJ1-2, is as follows: GAGVSQSPRYKVAKRGQDVALRCDPISGHVSLFWYQQALGQGPEFLTYFQNEAQLDKSGLPSDRFFAERPEGSVSTLKIQRTQQEDSAVYLCASSFRQGPTTNYGYTFGSGTRLTVV.

V usage is TRBV5-1 and J usage is TRBJ2-5; TRBD2 agrees at 10 bases. Germline CDR1 SGHRS, CDR2 YFSETQ. The trim removed 0 bases at V and 0 bases at J, leaving 2 bases unmatched. The CDR3 is 16 residues long. For the CDR3, the DNA is TGCGCCAGCAGCTTGGCGACTAGCGGGTACCAAGAGACCCAGTACTTC. This encodes CASSLATSGYQETQYF.

The chain carries TRBV4-1 and TRBJ2-1; 10 positions agree with TRBD1. Germline-derived CDR1 and CDR2 are MGHRA and YSYEKL. This CDR3 region has 16 residues. J gave up 4 bases and V 3 bases, and 6 bases lay outside the gene matches. CDR3 bases: TGCGCCAGCAGCCACCCAGGGACAGGGGTATACAATGAGCAGTTCTTC. Encoded protein: CASSHPGTGVYNEQFF.

The chain uses TRBV28 and TRBJ2-7, with no clear D. CDR3 length: 13 amino acids. Trimming removed 7 bases from V and 0 bases from J, with 10 bases in between. Germline loops: CDR1 MDHEN, CDR2 SYDVKM. CDR3 loop: CASTRGSSYEQYV. CDR3 coding DNA: TGTGCCAGCACCCGCGGTAGCTCCTACGAGCAGTACGTC.

The chain recombines TRBV30 with TRBJ2-2; maybe TRBD2 (6 bases). This CDR3 has 15 amino acids. V was clipped by 5 bases and J by 0 bases, with 13 bases between them. Germline V CDR1 and CDR2: GTSNPN, SVGIG (reference sequence). CDR3 nucleotides: TGTGCCTGGGAACCGGGACTGGCGAACACCGGGGAGCTGTTTTTT. This sequence encodes CAWEPGLANTGELFF.

This chain uses TRBV12-5 with TRBJ2-7, with D possibly being TRBD1 (6 bases). The germline V gene encodes CDR1 LGHNT and CDR2 FRNRAP. Deletions cut 5 bases from V and 3 bases from J, with 23 bases between. The CDR3 consists of 17 residues. For the CDR3, the DNA is TGTGCTAGTGGTGCAGGGGCGCTTCCCATGGCGGGCTACGAGCAGTACTTC. Translation gives CASGAGALPMAGYEQYF.

This sequence joins TRBV5-4 and TRBJ2-5, with 9 bases fitting TRBD2. Looked up from germline, CDR1 is SGHNT and CDR2 is YYREEE (reference sequence). V lost 3 bases to trimming and J lost 3 bases; unmatched junction nucleotides: 6. This CDR3 spans 15 amino acids. The CDR3 DNA is TGTGCCAGCAGCTCTAAGACTAGCGGTAAAGAGACCCAGTACTTC. It is translated as CASSSKTSGKETQYF. Full variable domain (missing parts from reference TRBV5-4 and TRBJ2-5): ETGVTQSPTHLIKTRGQQVTLRCSSQSGHNTVSWYQQALGQGPQFIFQYYREEENGRGNFPPRFSGLQFPNYSSELNVNALELDDSALYLCASSSKTSGKETQYFGPGTRLLVL.

The chain recombines TRBV7-2 with TRBJ2-7; 7 bases line up with TRBD1. Germline CDR1 SGHTA, CDR2 FQGNSA. The CDR3 totals 15 residues. V was clipped by 5 bases and J by 2 bases; unmatched bases: 9. The CDR3 sequence: CASSRTGQYTYEQYF. Written as DNA, the CDR3 is TGTGCCAGCAGCCGAACGGGACAGTACACCTACGAGCAGTACTTC.

The chain has TRBV4-3 and TRBJ1-5, with TRBD1 identical over 9 bases. V dropped 0 bases and J dropped 5; count of bases not matched to a gene: 5. The CDR3 contains 16 residues. The germline V gene has CDR1 LGHNA and CDR2 YSLEER. CDR3 DNA: TGCGCCAGCAGCCAAGATCTGGGACAGGGCGATCAGCCCCAGCATTTT. Protein: CASSQDLGQGDQPQHF.

The chain uses TRBV7-2 and TRBJ1-5; D remains unclear. There are 12 residues in the CDR3. V lost 5 bases and J lost 8, with 10 bases in between. Germline-derived CDR1 and CDR2 are SGHTA and FQGNSA. CDR3 DNA: TGTGCCAGCAGCCCCCCCGGAGAGCCCCAGCATTTT. Its protein is CASSPPGEPQHF.

V and J are TRBV5-4 and TRBJ1-1; 10 bases map to TRBD1. The V segment lost 3 bases and the J segment 1 base; nucleotides outside the gene matches: 18. This CDR3 region has 20 residues. The germline CDR1 and CDR2 sequences are SGHNT and YYREEE (reference sequence). CDR3 sequence reads: CASSSGGTGANWGSNTEAFF. DNA of the CDR3: TGTGCCAGCAGCTCTGGTGGGACAGGGGCGAACTGGGGGTCGAACACTGAAGCTTTCTTT.

This chain uses TRBV4-1 with TRBJ1-5; D unclear. In germline, CDR1 is MGHRA, CDR2 YSYEKL. The CDR3 contains 15 residues. Trimming left V 0 bases short and J 3 bases short, with 9 bases between. CDR3: CASSQDSDNNQPQHF. The CDR3 coding sequence is TGCGCCAGCAGCCAAGATAGCGACAACAATCAGCCCCAGCATTTT.

The CDR3: CASIVPGMNTEAFF. CDR3 bases: TGTGCCAGCATCGTTCCAGGAATGAACACTGAAGCTTTCTTT. The genes are TRBV28 and TRBJ1-1; D unresolved. The germline V gene encodes CDR1 MDHEN and CDR2 SYDVKM. The V gene lost 7 bases and the J gene lost 0 bases, with 12 bases spanning the gap. The CDR3 has 14 amino acids.

The V and J genes are TRBV6-6 and TRBJ1-6; D is possibly TRBD1 (6 bases). Between the trimmed V and J ends, which lost 4 bases and 10 bases, there was a span of 20 bases. This CDR3 is built from 16 residues. Germline values: CDR1 MNHNY, CDR2 SVGAGI (reference sequence). The CDR3 DNA follows: TGTGCCAGCAGTTTGAGCGCGGTACAGGGTAGGTCACCCCTCCACTTT. Protein product: CASSLSAVQGRSPLHF.

This chain connects TRBV19 to TRBJ2-5; D perhaps matches TRBD1 (5 bases). V lost 5 bases and J 4 bases, leaving 14 bases between the germline ends. The CDR3 extends over 14 amino acids. Germline V gene data show CDR1 as LNHDA and CDR2 as SQIVND (reference sequence). The CDR3 DNA reads as TGTGCCAGTAGTCCCCAGGGTCGGGCAGAGACCCAGTACTTC. Its translation is CASSPQGRAETQYF.

V gene TRBV27 combines with J gene TRBJ1-4; 7 bases match TRBD1. CDR1 MNHEY and CDR2 SMNVEV come from the germline V gene (reference sequence). V lost 4 bases and J lost 4; bases outside the gene matches: 6. This CDR3 has 15 amino acids. The CDR3 DNA follows: TGTGCCAGCAGTTCGAGGGGGCAGTTTAATGAAAAACTGTTTTTT. It yields the protein CASSSRGQFNEKLFF.

This sequence joins TRBV5-4 and TRBJ2-7; TRBD2 is a possible D gene (6 bases). The V gene lost 3 bases and the J gene lost 2 bases, with 18 bases spanning the gap. From germline, CDR1 is SGHNT and CDR2 YYREEE (reference sequence). The CDR3 loop spans 16 amino acids. CDR3 in DNA: TGTGCCAGCAGCTCGGGCGGAGGGCCCGGAACCTACGAGCAGTACTTC. Protein: CASSSGGGPGTYEQYF.

V and J are TRBV2 and TRBJ2-5, with 8 bases aligning to TRBD2. CDR1 SNHLY and CDR2 FYNNEI come from the germline V gene. J lost 5 bases, V lost 4 bases, and 15 bases had no gene match. This CDR3 comprises 17 residues. The CDR3 is CASSVPRGAGERETQYF. DNA for the CDR3: TGTGCCAGCAGTGTTCCCCGAGGAGCGGGGGAGAGGGAGACCCAGTACTTC.

The J gene is TRBJ1-3, the V gene TRBV7-9, with D perhaps matching TRBD1 (6 bases). V gave up 4 bases and J gave up 0 bases, with 19 bases separating them. The CDR3 covers 18 residues. Germline V gives CDR1 SEHNR, CDR2 FQNEAQ (reference sequence). CDR3 sequence (DNA): TGTGCCAGCAGCTCCCTATTGCAGGGGACACACTCTGGAAACACCATATATTTT. Protein sequence: CASSSLLQGTHSGNTIYF.

The table lists this clone with a count of one. The CDR3 region has the DNA TGTGCCAGCAAACCGGGACAGGGTGGCTACACCTTC. Its protein product is CASKPGQGGYTF. The chain carries TRBV7-9 and TRBJ1-2; 9 nucleotides agree with TRBD1. CDR1 SEHNR and CDR2 FQNEAQ come from the germline V gene (reference sequence). V shed 7 bases, J shed 7 bases, and the junction held 4 bases outside the gene matches. The CDR3 has 12 amino acids.

The chain joins TRBV27 to TRBJ2-3, with TRBD1 matching over 11 bases. Germline V gene data show CDR1 as MNHEY and CDR2 as SMNVEV (reference sequence). V lost 6 bases, J lost 3 bases, and 5 bases stayed unmatched. This CDR3 is built from 15 residues. The chain's CDR3 is CASRLRDRGTDTQYF. The CDR3, as DNA: TGTGCCAGCAGACTCCGGGACAGGGGGACAGATACGCAGTATTTT.

The chain recombines TRBV19 with TRBJ2-7, with 8 bases matching TRBD2. This CDR3 comprises 13 residues. Germline assignment: CDR1 LNHDA and CDR2 SQIVND (reference sequence). Trimming took 6 bases from V and 5 from J; bases not matched to a gene: 6. For the CDR3, the DNA is TGTGCCAGTAGGACGGGACTAGAGGACGAGCAGTACGTC. Translating gives CASRTGLEDEQYV.

The chain uses TRBV11-2 and TRBJ2-5, with 12 positions matching TRBD2. This CDR3 comprises 15 residues. With 5 bases clipped from V and 5 bases from J, the junction kept 6 bases outside the gene matches. The germline V gene encodes CDR1 SGHAT and CDR2 FQNNGV. CDR3 residues: CASSPTSGGGETQYF. In nucleotides, the CDR3 is TGTGCCAGCAGCCCGACTAGCGGGGGTGGGGAGACCCAGTACTTC.

In DNA, the CDR3 is TGTGCCAGCAGTCGGGGACAGGCTCAGCCCCAGCATTTT. It is translated as CASSRGQAQPQHF. V is TRBV28 and J is TRBJ1-5; 8 positions match TRBD1. Germline trimming cut 5 bases from V and 6 bases from J; bases unmatched to any gene: 3. Germline CDR1 reads MDHEN; CDR2 reads SYDVKM. The CDR3 spans 13 residues. The full variable domain, in which reference TRBV28 and TRBJ1-5 provide the parts outside the CDR3, is DVKVTQSSRYLVKRTGEKVFLECVQDMDHENMFWYRQDPGLGLRLIYFSYDVKMKEKGDIPEGYSVSREKKERFSLILESASTNQTSMYLCASSRGQAQPQHFGDGTRLSIL.

The J gene is TRBJ1-4, the V gene TRBV30; 9 bases are shared with TRBD1. CDR1 is GTSNPN, CDR2 SVGIG, per germline (reference sequence). The J segment lost 8 bases and the V segment lost 0 bases, leaving 4 bases of the junction unmatched. The CDR3 runs 14 residues. DNA for the CDR3: TGTGCCTGGAGTGTGGGACAGGGTGGAGAAAAACTGTTTTTT. Translating it yields CAWSVGQGGEKLFF.

The CDR3, as DNA: TGTGCCAGCAGTTGGAGTCTGAACACCGGGGAGCTGTTTTTT. Its translation is CASSWSLNTGELFF. V gene TRBV27 combines with J gene TRBJ2-2; no clear D gene. Germline CDR1 reads MNHEY; CDR2 reads SMNVEV (reference sequence). CDR3 length equals 14 residues. Between the trimmed V and J ends, which lost 4 bases and 1 base, there was a span of 7 bases.